This T cell receptor beta chain was recorded in a study of cytomegalovirus exposure and HLA in healthy donors. Separate from the approximately 700-subject first cohort was the approximately 120-subject validation cohort, to which the donors belonged. The V gene's germline CDR1 is SNHLY and CDR2 FYNNEI. CDR3 length equals 13 residues. V lost 6 bases to trimming and J lost 6 bases, with 14 bases between them. Measured with immunoSEQ multiplex PCR; TCRdb has only the in-frame clones, and not every one. The table includes about 150,000 clones, 88% detected once. The chain employs TRBV2 and TRBJ1-2; the D gene is possibly TRBD1 (6 bases). This receptor was taken from a man between 18 and 29 years old in good health and CMV-seronegative. The material sequenced was PBMCs. The CDR3 is CASRLIHRDGYTF. The CDR3 coding sequence is TGTGCCAGCAGGCTAATTCACAGGGATGGCTACACCTTC.